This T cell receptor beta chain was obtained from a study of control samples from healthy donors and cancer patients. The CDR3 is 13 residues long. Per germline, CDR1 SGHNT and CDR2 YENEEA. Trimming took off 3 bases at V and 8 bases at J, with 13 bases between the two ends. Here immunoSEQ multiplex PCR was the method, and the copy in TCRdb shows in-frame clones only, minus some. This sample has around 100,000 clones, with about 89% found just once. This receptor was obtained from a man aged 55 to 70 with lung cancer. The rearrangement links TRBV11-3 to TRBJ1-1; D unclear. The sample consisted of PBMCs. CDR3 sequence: CASSLTLVGEAFF. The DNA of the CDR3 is TGTGCCAGCAGCTTGACCTTGGTCGGGGAAGCTTTCTTT. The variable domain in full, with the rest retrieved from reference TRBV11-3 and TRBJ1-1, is EAGVVQSPRYKIIEKKQPVAFWCNPISGHNTLYWYLQNLGQGPELLIRYENEEAVDDSQLPKDRFSAERLKGVDSTLKIQPAELGDSAVYLCASSLTLVGEAFFGQGTRLTVV.